This T cell receptor (beta chain) was sequenced during a study of blood T cell repertoires in COVID-19. In the study overall: Whether acute or convalescent, the COVID-19 samples came from the United States, Italy and Spain. T cells, B-cell-depleted T cells, or PBMCs provided the cDNA or gDNA that served as material.

Germline values: CDR1 WNHNN, CDR2 SYGVQD (reference sequence). The length of the CDR3 is 17 residues. Per the study methods: Reference gene primer amplification gave estimated nucleated cell counts. Data came from immunoSEQ multiplex PCR; TCRdb stores just in-frame clones and leaves some out. V and J calls and clone size are as listed in that table; D and trimming were resolved from the DNA. The sample lists approximately 99,000 clones; about three quarters were seen once. On this clone itself: The junction differs from germline at one of its ends, possibly a read error.

This receptor was identified in a woman between 35 and 50 years old with acute or convalescent COVID-19. Material: peripheral blood. The rearrangement joins TRBV10-1 to TRBJ2-2; D possibly corresponds to TRBD2 (5 bases). CDR3 sequence (DNA): TGCGCCAGCAGTGAACACAGAGCCGAAATCGAACACCGGGGAGCTGTTTTT. Residues: CASSEHRAEIEHRGAVF.